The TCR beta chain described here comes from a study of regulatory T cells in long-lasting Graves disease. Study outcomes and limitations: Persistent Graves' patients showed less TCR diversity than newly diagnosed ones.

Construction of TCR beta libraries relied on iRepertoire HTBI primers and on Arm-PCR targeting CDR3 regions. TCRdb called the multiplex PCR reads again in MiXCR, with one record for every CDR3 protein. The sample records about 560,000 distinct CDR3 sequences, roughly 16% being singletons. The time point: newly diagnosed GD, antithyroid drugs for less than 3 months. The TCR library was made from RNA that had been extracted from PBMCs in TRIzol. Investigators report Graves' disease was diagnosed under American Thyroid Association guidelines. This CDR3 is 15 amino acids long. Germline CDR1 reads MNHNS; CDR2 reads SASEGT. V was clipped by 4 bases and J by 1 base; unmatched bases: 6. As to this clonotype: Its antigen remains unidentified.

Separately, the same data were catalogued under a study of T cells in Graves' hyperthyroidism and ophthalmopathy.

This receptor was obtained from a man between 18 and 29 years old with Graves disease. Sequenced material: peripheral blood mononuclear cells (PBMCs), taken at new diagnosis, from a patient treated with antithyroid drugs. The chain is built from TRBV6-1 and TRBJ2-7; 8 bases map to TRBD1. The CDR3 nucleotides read TGTGCCAGCAGTGTGAAAGGGACAGGTTCCTACGAGCAGTACTTC. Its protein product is CASSVKGTGSYEQYF.